This passage covers 12 T cell receptor beta chains from one sample sequenced in a study of T cell responses to AZD1222 COVID-19 vaccine. Method: immunoSEQ multiplex PCR; TCRdb's copy keeps in-frame clones and lacks some. The table lists tens of thousands of clones, 78% of them singletons. Specimen: peripheral blood, collected on day 0 of AZD1222 vaccination. These receptor sequences come from an adult in good health.

This chain uses TRBV10-3 with TRBJ2-1, with D perhaps matching TRBD2 (6 bases). V was pared by 6 bases and J by 7 bases, with 13 bases between. Germline-derived CDR1 and CDR2 are ENHRY and SYGVKD. This CDR3 has 13 residues. The CDR3: CAIRSGLLNEQFF. For the CDR3, the DNA is TGTGCCATCAGATCGGGACTCTTGAATGAGCAGTTCTTC.

V gene TRBV3-1 (or the pseudogene TRBV3-2) combines with J gene TRBJ2-5; D is perhaps TRBD2 (5 bases). Germline assignment: CDR1 LGHDT and CDR2 YNNKEL (reference sequence). With 2 bases removed from V and 5 bases from J, the gap between germline ends came to 9 bases. The CDR3 is 13 residues long. In DNA, the CDR3 is TGTGCCAGCAGCCAAACTAGATTGGAGACCCAGTACTTC. It translates to CASSQTRLETQYF.

The chain combines TRBV5-5 with TRBJ2-7, with D tentatively TRBD1 (6 bases). Trimming left V 0 bases short and J 5 bases short, with 18 bases between. The germline V gene has CDR1 SGHKS and CDR2 YYEKEE (reference sequence). The CDR3 covers 16 residues. CDR3 coding DNA: TGTGCCAGCAGCTTGGCAAATGACCACAGGGTCCACGAGCAGTACTTC. Translating gives CASSLANDHRVHEQYF.

This rearrangement joins TRBV7-2 to TRBJ2-7, with D perhaps matching TRBD2 (5 bases). Germline V gene lookup returns CDR1 SGHTA and CDR2 FQGNSA. The V gene lost 5 bases and the J gene lost 4 bases, with 12 bases spanning the gap. The CDR3 covers 13 residues. CDR3 in amino acids: CASSTGFRYEQYF. CDR3 sequence (DNA): TGTGCCAGCAGCACGGGATTTCGGTACGAGCAGTACTTC.

V and J are TRBV11-3 and TRBJ2-1; no definite D call. Germline assignment: CDR1 SGHNT and CDR2 YENEEA. CDR3 length: 14 amino acids. The ends were cut back, 6 bases at V and 10 bases at J, with 19 bases in the middle. The CDR3 region is CASSFRADSGEQFF. The CDR3 region has the DNA TGTGCCAGCAGTTTTCGGGCCGACTCTGGGGAGCAGTTCTTC.

The chain joins TRBV5-1 to TRBJ1-1; D unresolved. The germline gives CDR1 SGHRS, CDR2 YFSETQ. The CDR3 consists of 13 residues. V lost 2 bases and J lost 6, with 11 bases in between. The CDR3 here is CASSLIGISEAFF. Here the CDR3 DNA reads TGCGCCAGCAGCTTAATAGGGATCTCTGAAGCTTTCTTT.

The chain links TRBV5-6 to TRBJ1-1; D not resolved. The CDR3 covers 15 residues. The ends were cut back, 4 bases at V and 0 bases at J, with 13 bases in the middle. The germline V gene has CDR1 SGHDT and CDR2 YYEEEE. The CDR3 sequence is CASSQIPGMNTEAFF. The CDR3 DNA reads as TGTGCCAGCAGCCAGATTCCGGGGATGAACACTGAAGCTTTCTTT.

V gene TRBV9 combines with J gene TRBJ2-5, with 7 nucleotides matching TRBD2. V lost 3 bases, J lost 5 bases, and 7 bases stayed unmatched. The CDR3 loop spans 14 amino acids. CDR1 SGDLS and CDR2 YYNGEE come from the germline V gene. The CDR3 DNA is TGTGCCAGCAGCGGCGGACTAGTGGAGGAGACCCAGTACTTC. Protein product: CASSGGLVEETQYF.

V usage is TRBV19 and J usage is TRBJ1-5; unclear D gene. Germline V gene sequence: CDR1 LNHDA, CDR2 SQIVND (reference sequence). CDR3 length equals 12 residues. With 1 base removed from V and 4 bases from J, the gap between germline ends came to 2 bases. The CDR3 coding sequence is TGTGCCAGTAGTATAGGGAATCAGCCCCAGCATTTT. This encodes CASSIGNQPQHF.

V gene TRBV7-2 combines with J gene TRBJ2-3; D unresolved. CDR3 length: 14 amino acids. From germline, CDR1 is SGHTA and CDR2 FQGNSA. V shed 3 bases and J shed 0 bases, with 7 bases lying between them. The CDR3 reads CASSFRQSTDTQYF. CDR3 DNA: TGTGCCAGCAGCTTTCGCCAGAGCACAGATACGCAGTATTTT.

This chain uses TRBV28 with TRBJ2-6; tentative D call: TRBD1 (5 bases). This CDR3 has 15 amino acids. With 4 bases removed from V and 4 bases from J, the gap between germline ends came to 11 bases. Germline assignment: CDR1 MDHEN and CDR2 SYDVKM. The CDR3 DNA is TGTGCCAGCAGTTCCCAGGGCTTCGGGGCCAACGTCCTGACTTTC. It yields the protein CASSSQGFGANVLTF. The full variable domain, with the rest looked up from reference TRBV28 and TRBJ2-6, is DVKVTQSSRYLVKRTGEKVFLECVQDMDHENMFWYRQDPGLGLRLIYFSYDVKMKEKGDIPEGYSVSREKKERFSLILESASTNQTSMYLCASSSQGFGANVLTFGAGSRLTVL.

This clone showed up just a few times. J is TRBJ2-2 and V is TRBV11-2, with D perhaps matching TRBD1 (5 bases). The CDR3 spans 14 residues. V lost 8 bases, J lost 7 bases, and 17 bases lay in between. In germline, CDR1 is SGHAT, CDR2 FQNNGV. CDR3 nucleotides: TGTGCCAGCGTTTCGACAGCCTTGGGCGGGGAGCTGTTTTTT. It encodes CASVSTALGGELFF.